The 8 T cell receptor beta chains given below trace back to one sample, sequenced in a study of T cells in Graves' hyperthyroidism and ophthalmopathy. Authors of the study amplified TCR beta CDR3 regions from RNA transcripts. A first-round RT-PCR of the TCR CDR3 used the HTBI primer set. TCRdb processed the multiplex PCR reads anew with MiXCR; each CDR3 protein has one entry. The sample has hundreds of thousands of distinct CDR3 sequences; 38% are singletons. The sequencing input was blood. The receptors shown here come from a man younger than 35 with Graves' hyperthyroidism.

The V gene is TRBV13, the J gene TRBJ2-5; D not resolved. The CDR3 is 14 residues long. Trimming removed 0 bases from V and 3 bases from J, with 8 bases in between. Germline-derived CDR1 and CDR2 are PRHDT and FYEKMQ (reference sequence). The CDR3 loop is CASSLGSVEETQYF. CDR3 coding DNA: TGTGCCAGCAGCTTAGGTTCGGTTGAAGAGACCCAGTACTTC. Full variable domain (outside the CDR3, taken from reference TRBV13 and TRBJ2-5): AAGVIQSPRHLIKEKRETATLKCYPIPRHDTVYWYQQGPGQDPQFLISFYEKMQSDKGSIPDRFSAQQFSDYHSELNMSSLELGDSALYFCASSLGSVEETQYFGPGTRLLVL.

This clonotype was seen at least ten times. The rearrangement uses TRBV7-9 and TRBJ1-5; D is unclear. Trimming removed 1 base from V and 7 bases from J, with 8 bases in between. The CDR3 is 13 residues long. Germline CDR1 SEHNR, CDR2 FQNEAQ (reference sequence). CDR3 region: CASSLERLQPQHF. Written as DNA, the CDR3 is TGTGCCAGCAGCTTAGAACGGCTCCAGCCCCAGCATTTT.

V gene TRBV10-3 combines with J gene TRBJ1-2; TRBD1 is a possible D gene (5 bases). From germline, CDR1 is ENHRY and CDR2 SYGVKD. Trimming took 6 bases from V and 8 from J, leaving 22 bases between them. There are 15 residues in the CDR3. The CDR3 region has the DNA TGTGCCATCAGCGCAGGGACCCGTTACGAGATCGGCTACACCTTC. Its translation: CAISAGTRYEIGYTF.

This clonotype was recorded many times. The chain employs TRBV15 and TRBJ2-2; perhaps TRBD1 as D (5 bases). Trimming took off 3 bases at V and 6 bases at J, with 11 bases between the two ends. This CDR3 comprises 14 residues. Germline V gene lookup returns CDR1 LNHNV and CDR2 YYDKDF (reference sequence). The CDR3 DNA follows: TGTGCCACCAGCAGCGTCACAGGCGCCGGGGAGCTGTTTTTT. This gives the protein CATSSVTGAGELFF.

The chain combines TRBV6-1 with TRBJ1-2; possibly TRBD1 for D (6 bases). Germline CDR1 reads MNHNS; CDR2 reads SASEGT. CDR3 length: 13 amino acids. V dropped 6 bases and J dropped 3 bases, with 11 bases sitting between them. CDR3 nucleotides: TGTGCCAGCAGGGAGGGGGGCCACTATGGCTACACCTTC. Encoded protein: CASREGGHYGYTF.

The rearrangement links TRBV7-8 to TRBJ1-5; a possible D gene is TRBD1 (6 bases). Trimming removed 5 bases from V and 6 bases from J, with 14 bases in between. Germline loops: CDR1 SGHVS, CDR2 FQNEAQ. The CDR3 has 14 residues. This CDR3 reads CASSVQGSVQPQHF. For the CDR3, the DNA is TGTGCCAGCAGCGTACAGGGTTCGGTTCAGCCCCAGCATTTT.

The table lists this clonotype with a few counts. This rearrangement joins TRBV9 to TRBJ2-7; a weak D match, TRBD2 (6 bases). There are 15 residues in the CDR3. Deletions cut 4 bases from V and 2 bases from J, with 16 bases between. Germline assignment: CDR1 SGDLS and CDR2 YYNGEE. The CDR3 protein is CASSQEASVTYEQYF. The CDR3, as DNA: TGTGCCAGCAGCCAAGAGGCTAGCGTCACCTACGAGCAGTACTTC.

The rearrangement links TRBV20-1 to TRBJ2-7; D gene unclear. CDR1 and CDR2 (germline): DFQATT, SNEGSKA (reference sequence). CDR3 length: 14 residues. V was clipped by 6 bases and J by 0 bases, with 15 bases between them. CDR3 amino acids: CSATLQSHSYEQYF. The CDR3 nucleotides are TGCAGTGCAACTTTACAGTCCCACTCCTACGAGCAGTACTTC.